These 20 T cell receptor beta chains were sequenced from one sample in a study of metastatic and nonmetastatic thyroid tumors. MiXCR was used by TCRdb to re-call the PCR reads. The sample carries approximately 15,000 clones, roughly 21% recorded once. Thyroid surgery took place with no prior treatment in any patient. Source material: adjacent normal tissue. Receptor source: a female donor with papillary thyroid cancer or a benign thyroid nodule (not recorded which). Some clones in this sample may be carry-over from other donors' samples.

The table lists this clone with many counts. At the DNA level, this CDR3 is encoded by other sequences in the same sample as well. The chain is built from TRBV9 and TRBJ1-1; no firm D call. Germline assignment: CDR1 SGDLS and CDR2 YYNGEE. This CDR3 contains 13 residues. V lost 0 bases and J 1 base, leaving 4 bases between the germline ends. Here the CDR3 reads CASSVAGNTEAFF. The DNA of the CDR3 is TGTGCCAGCAGCGTAGCGGGGAACACTGAAGCTTTCTTT.

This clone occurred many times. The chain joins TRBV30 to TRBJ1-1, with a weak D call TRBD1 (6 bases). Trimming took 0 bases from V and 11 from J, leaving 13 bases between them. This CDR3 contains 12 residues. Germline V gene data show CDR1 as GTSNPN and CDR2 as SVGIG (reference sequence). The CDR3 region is CAWSVVRGSAFF. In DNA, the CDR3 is TGTGCCTGGAGTGTAGTCAGGGGATCGGCTTTCTTT.

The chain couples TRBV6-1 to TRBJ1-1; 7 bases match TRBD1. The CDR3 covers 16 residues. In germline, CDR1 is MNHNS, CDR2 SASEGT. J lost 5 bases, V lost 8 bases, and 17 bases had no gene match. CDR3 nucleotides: TGTGCCAGCGGATCCTTAGGACAGGTGGCGCGTACTGAAGCTTTCTTT. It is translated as CASGSLGQVARTEAFF.

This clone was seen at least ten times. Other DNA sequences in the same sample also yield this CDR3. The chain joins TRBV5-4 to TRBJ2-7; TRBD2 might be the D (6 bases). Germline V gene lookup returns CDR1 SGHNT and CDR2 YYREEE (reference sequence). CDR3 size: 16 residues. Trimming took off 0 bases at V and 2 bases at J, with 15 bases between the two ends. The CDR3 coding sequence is TGTGCCAGCAGCTTGGGCTTCGGGACTGGTCCCTACGAGCAGTACTTC. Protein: CASSLGFGTGPYEQYF.

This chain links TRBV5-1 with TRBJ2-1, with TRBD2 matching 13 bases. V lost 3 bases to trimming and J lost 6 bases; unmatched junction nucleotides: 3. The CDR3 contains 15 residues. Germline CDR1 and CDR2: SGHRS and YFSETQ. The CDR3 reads CASSSTSGGTNEQFF. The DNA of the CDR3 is TGCGCCAGCAGCTCGACTAGCGGGGGGACCAATGAGCAGTTCTTC.

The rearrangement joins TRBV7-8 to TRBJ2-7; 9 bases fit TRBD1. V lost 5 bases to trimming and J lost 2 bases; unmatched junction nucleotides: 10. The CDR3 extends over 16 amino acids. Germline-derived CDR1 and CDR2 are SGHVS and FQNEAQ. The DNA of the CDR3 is TGTGCCAGCAGCAAGTTTGACAGGGGGAACACCTACGAGCAGTACTTC. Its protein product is CASSKFDRGNTYEQYF.

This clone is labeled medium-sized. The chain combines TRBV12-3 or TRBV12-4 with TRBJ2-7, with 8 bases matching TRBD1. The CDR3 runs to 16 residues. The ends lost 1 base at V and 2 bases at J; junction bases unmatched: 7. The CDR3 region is CASSLVDRGAPYEQYF. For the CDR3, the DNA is TGTGCCAGCAGTTTAGTAGACAGGGGCGCACCCTACGAGCAGTACTTC.

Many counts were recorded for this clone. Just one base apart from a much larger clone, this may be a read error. The CDR3 reads CATSAIGGAYKQYF. Written as DNA, the CDR3 is TGTGCCACCAGTGCCATAGGGGGCGCCTACAAGCAGTACTTC. The chain combines TRBV24-1 with TRBJ2-7, with 7 bases fitting TRBD1. This CDR3 region has 14 residues. Looked up from germline, CDR1 is KGHDR and CDR2 is SFDVKD.

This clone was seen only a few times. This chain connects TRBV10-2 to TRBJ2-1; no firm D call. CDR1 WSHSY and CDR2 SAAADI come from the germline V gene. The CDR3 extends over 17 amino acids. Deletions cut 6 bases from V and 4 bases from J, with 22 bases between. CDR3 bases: TGCGCCAGCAGAGCCGGCGTTGTGCCCTCTTTTTACAATGAGCAGTTCTTC. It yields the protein CASRAGVVPSFYNEQFF.

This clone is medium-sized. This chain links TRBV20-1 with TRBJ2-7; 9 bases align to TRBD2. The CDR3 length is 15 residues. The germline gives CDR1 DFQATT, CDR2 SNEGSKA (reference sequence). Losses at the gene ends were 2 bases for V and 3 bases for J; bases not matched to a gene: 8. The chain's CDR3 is CSARSRAGGFYEQYF. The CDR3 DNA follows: TGCAGTGCTAGATCCCGGGCGGGAGGGTTCTACGAGCAGTACTTC.

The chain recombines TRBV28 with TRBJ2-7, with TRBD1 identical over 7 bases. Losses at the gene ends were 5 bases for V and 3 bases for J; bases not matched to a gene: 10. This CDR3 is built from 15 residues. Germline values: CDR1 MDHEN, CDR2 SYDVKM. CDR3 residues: CASSGVGTASYEQYF. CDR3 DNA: TGTGCCAGCAGTGGGGTAGGGACAGCAAGCTACGAGCAGTACTTC.

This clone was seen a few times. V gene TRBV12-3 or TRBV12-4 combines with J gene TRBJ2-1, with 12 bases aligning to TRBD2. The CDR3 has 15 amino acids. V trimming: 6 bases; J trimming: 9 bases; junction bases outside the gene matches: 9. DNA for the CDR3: TGTGCCAGCAGCCCGACTAGCGGGAGATCGGCTGAGCAGTTCTTC. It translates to CASSPTSGRSAEQFF.

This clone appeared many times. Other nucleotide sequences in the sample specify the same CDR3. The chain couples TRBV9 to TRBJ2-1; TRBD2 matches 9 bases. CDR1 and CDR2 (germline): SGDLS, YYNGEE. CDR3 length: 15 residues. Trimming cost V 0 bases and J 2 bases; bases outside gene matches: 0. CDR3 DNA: TGTGCCAGCAGCGTAGGCGGGAGGGCCTACAATGAGCAGTTCTTC. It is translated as CASSVGGRAYNEQFF.

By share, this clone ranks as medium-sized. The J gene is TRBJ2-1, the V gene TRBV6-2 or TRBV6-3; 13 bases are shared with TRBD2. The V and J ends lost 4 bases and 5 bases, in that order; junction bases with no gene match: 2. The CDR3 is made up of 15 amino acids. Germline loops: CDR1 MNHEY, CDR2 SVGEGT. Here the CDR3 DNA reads TGTGCCAGCAGTTCCGGGACTAGCGGGAACAATGAGCAGTTCTTC. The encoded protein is CASSSGTSGNNEQFF.

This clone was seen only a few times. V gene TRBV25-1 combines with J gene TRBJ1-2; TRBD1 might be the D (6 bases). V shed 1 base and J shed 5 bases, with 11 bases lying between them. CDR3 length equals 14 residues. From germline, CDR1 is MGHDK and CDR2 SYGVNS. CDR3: CASSESGQSYGYTF. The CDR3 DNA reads TGTGCCAGCAGTGAATCCGGACAGAGTTATGGCTACACCTTC.

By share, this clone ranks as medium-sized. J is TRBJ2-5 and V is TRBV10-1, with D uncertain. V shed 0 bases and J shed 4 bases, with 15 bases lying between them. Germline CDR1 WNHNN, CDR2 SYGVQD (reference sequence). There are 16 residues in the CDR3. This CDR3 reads CASSESGRSGGETQYF. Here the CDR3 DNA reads TGCGCCAGCAGTGAGTCGGGCAGGTCGGGTGGAGAGACCCAGTACTTC.

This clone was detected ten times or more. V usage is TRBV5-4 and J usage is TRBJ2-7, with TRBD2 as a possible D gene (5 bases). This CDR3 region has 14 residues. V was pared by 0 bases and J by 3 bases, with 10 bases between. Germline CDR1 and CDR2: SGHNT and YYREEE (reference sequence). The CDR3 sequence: CASSLDGAGYEQYF. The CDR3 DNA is TGTGCCAGCAGCTTGGATGGTGCGGGCTACGAGCAGTACTTC.

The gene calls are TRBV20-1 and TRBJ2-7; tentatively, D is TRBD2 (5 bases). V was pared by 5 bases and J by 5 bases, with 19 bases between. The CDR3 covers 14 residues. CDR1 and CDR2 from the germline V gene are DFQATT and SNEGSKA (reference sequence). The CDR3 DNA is TGCAGTGCTTCTCGCGGGCCAGGAAGGAACGAGCAGTACTTC. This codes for CSASRGPGRNEQYF.

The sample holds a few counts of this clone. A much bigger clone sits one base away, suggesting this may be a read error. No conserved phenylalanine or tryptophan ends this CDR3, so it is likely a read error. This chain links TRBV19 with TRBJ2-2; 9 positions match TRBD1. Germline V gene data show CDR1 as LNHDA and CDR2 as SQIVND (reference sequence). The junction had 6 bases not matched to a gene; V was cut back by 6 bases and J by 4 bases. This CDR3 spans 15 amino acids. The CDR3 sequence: CASRRDRVATGELFS. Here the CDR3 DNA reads TGTGCCAGTAGACGGGACAGGGTGGCCACCGGGGAGCTGTTTTCT.

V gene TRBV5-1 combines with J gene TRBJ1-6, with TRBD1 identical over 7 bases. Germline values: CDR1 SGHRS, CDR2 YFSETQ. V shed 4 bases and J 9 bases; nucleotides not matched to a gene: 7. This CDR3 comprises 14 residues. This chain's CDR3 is CASSTGQNPSPLHF. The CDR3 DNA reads TGCGCCAGCAGCACGGGACAGAACCCTTCACCCCTCCACTTT.